This is a list of T cell receptor beta chains from one sample in a study of blood T cell repertoires in COVID-19. Method: immunoSEQ multiplex PCR; TCRdb's copy keeps in-frame clones and lacks some. The data contain roughly 99,000 clones, around 88% of them singletons. Sequenced input: peripheral blood. All receptors derive from a man between 45 and 60 years old with active or convalescent COVID-19. CDR3s include the opening cysteine and the closing phenylalanine or tryptophan. D genes are given only for firm matches. Rows may omit the clone size; those that give it use once, few, many or a size class.

DNA: TGTGCCAGCAGTGAACGCGGCCTACTCTACGAGCAGTACTTC
CDR3: CASSERGLLYEQYF
V: TRBV6-1
J: TRBJ2-7
D: NA
size: NA

DNA: TGTGCCACCAGTGAATCGGGAGGGAATGAAGAAAAACTGTTTTTT
CDR3: CATSESGGNEEKLFF
V: TRBV24-1
J: TRBJ1-4
D: NA
size: NA

DNA: TGCAGCGCTTCAGGTTATACCTCCTACGAGCAGTACTTC
CDR3: CSASGYTSYEQYF
V: TRBV29-1
J: TRBJ2-7
D: NA
size: NA

DNA: TGTGCCAGCAGCTTGGGAGCCGGGGCGGGAGGGAATTCACCCCTCCACTTT
CDR3: CASSLGAGAGGNSPLHF
V: TRBV5-6
J: TRBJ1-6
D: NA
size: NA

DNA: TGTGCCAGCAGTGAAGCCCTAGCGGGGGCACAAGAGACCCAGTACTTC
CDR3: CASSEALAGAQETQYF
V: TRBV2
J: TRBJ2-5
D: TRBD2
size: NA

DNA: TGTGCCAGCAGCTTCCTCAGGGGAATAGGATACGAGCAGTACTTC
CDR3: CASSFLRGIGYEQYF
V: TRBV11-2
J: TRBJ2-7
D: NA
size: NA

DNA: TGTGCCACCCACAGACAGACAGTGAACACTGAAGCTTTCTTT
CDR3: CATHRQTVNTEAFF
V: TRBV2
J: TRBJ1-1
D: NA
size: NA

DNA: TGTGCTAGCAGCACCGGGACAGGAGTTTCCTACGAGCAGTACTTC
CDR3: CASSTGTGVSYEQYF
V: TRBV7-7
J: TRBJ2-7
D: TRBD1
size: once

DNA: TGTGCCAGCTCACCTGTGGAGGGGGCTTTGAGAAGGAACACCATATATTTT
CDR3: CASSPVEGALRRNTIYF
V: TRBV18
J: TRBJ1-3
D: TRBD1
size: few

DNA: TGTGCCAGCAGTTTATGGGCAGGGGTTCCCTACGAGCAGTACTTC
CDR3: CASSLWAGVPYEQYF
V: TRBV27
J: TRBJ2-7
D: NA
size: NA

DNA: TGTGCCAGCTCACCACCGGGGACTAGGTACAATGAGCAGTTCTTC
CDR3: CASSPPGTRYNEQFF
V: TRBV18
J: TRBJ2-1
D: TRBD2
size: NA

DNA: TGTGCCACCCGCCAGGCCTACCAAGAGACCCAGTACTTC
CDR3: CATRQAYQETQYF
V: TRBV12-3/TRBV12-4
J: TRBJ2-5
D: NA
size: NA

DNA: TGTGCCAGTAGTATGGGTCTAGCGGGAGGGTACAACACCGGGGAGCTGTTTTTT
CDR3: CASSMGLAGGYNTGELFF
V: TRBV19
J: TRBJ2-2
D: TRBD2
size: NA

DNA: TGCGCCAGCAGCTTGGCCCAACTAGCGGGGGTCTCCTACGAGCAGTACTTC
CDR3: CASSLAQLAGVSYEQYF
V: TRBV5-1
J: TRBJ2-7
D: TRBD2
size: NA

DNA: TGCAGCAACCTGTGGGGGACAGAAGCTTTCTTT
CDR3: CSNLWGTEAFF
V: TRBV20-1
J: TRBJ1-1
D: NA
size: NA

DNA: TGTGCCAGCAGCTTAGTAGCGTCTAACTCCTACGAGCAGTACTTC
CDR3: CASSLVASNSYEQYF
V: TRBV7-2
J: TRBJ2-7
D: NA
size: NA

DNA: TGTGCCAGCAGCGTAGTCCCCAGCGGGGCCAAAAACACTGAAGCTTTCTTT
CDR3: CASSVVPSGAKNTEAFF
V: TRBV9
J: TRBJ1-1
D: NA
size: NA

DNA: TGTGCCATCAGTGAGAACGGACTGGACTATGGCTACACCTTC
CDR3: CAISENGLDYGYTF
V: TRBV10-3
J: TRBJ1-2
D: NA
size: NA

DNA: TGTGCCATCAGTGGAACGGAGCTCTACGAGCAGTACTTC
CDR3: CAISGTELYEQYF
V: TRBV10-3
J: TRBJ2-7
D: NA
size: NA

DNA: TGTGCCATCAGTGAGTCAGGACAGGGCGAGAGGAACACTGAAGCTTTCTTT
CDR3: CAISESGQGERNTEAFF
V: TRBV10-3
J: TRBJ1-1
D: TRBD1
size: NA

DNA: TGTGCCAGTAGTTTCCTAGGGACAGGGAGCGAGCAGTACTTC
CDR3: CASSFLGTGSEQYF
V: TRBV19
J: TRBJ2-7
D: TRBD1
size: NA

DNA: TGTGCCAGTAGCCTCGTGGGAACTAGCGGGAGGGTATACAATGAGCAGTTCTTC
CDR3: CASSLVGTSGRVYNEQFF
V: TRBV19
J: TRBJ2-1
D: TRBD2
size: NA

DNA: TGTGCCAGCAGCCGGGGACTAGCGGGTGAAGATGAGCAGTTCTTC
CDR3: CASSRGLAGEDEQFF
V: TRBV28
J: TRBJ2-1
D: TRBD2
size: NA

DNA: TGTGCCAGCAGCGGGGACACAAACACTGAAGCTTTCTTT
CDR3: CASSGDTNTEAFF
V: TRBV11-3
J: TRBJ1-1
D: NA
size: NA

DNA: TGTGCCAGCAGCAACCCCGGGACTAGCGGGAGGTTCGGCACCGGGGAGCTGTTTTTT
CDR3: CASSNPGTSGRFGTGELFF
V: TRBV5-8
J: TRBJ2-2
D: TRBD2
size: NA

DNA: TGTGCCAGCAGTTCCAGGACAGGGGTGGATGAAAAACTGTTTTTT
CDR3: CASSSRTGVDEKLFF
V: TRBV28
J: TRBJ1-4
D: TRBD1
size: NA

DNA: TGTGCCAGCAGTGAACTACCGCCCTACGAGCAGTACTTC
CDR3: CASSELPPYEQYF
V: TRBV2
J: TRBJ2-7
D: NA
size: NA

DNA: TGTGCCAGCAGGGCTAGGAGACTAGCGGGAAGCGGTCGAGGGTATCGCGAGCAGTACTTC
CDR3: CASRARRLAGSGRGYREQYF
V: TRBV28
J: TRBJ2-7
D: TRBD2
size: NA

DNA: TGTGCCAGCAGTTTACAGCGGGTGGTCTCCTACAATGAGCAGTTCTTC
CDR3: CASSLQRVVSYNEQFF
V: TRBV28
J: TRBJ2-1
D: NA
size: NA

DNA: TGTGCCACCAAGGAGGGGACCTCAACTAATGAAAAACTGTTTTTT
CDR3: CATKEGTSTNEKLFF
V: TRBV15
J: TRBJ1-4
D: NA
size: once

DNA: TGCGCCAGCAGCCAGGAGGCTAGCGGGAGAGGGGAGCTGTTTTTT
CDR3: CASSQEASGRGELFF
V: TRBV4-1
J: TRBJ2-2
D: TRBD2
size: once

DNA: TGTGCCAGCAGTTTGTTATACTACGAGCAGTACTTC
CDR3: CASSLLYYEQYF
V: TRBV6-2/TRBV6-3
J: TRBJ2-7
D: NA
size: NA

DNA: TGTGCCAGCAGCTTAACGTACGGGAGGGGGCGCGGAAATGAGCAGTTCTTC
CDR3: CASSLTYGRGRGNEQFF
V: TRBV7-9
J: TRBJ2-1
D: NA
size: NA

DNA: TGTGCCAGCAGTGAAGCTCGGGACAGGGTCGGCAACTATGGCTACACCTTC
CDR3: CASSEARDRVGNYGYTF
V: TRBV2
J: TRBJ1-2
D: TRBD1
size: NA

DNA: TGCGCCAGCAGCCAAGGAAGCGTTACTAGCGCCGGGGAGCTGTTTTTT
CDR3: CASSQGSVTSAGELFF
V: TRBV4-3
J: TRBJ2-2
D: TRBD2
size: NA

DNA: TGTGCCACCAGCAGAGAGTCGAGGGGGGGCGATGGCTACACCTTC
CDR3: CATSRESRGGDGYTF
V: TRBV15
J: TRBJ1-2
D: NA
size: few

DNA: TGTGCCAGCAGCTCCGGACTAGCGGGCTACAATGAGCAGTTCTTC
CDR3: CASSSGLAGYNEQFF
V: TRBV7-9
J: TRBJ2-1
D: TRBD2
size: once

DNA: TGTGCCAGCAGGACAGGGGGCGATGATTTCTTT
CDR3: CASRTGGDDFF
V: TRBV6-5
J: TRBJ1-1
D: TRBD1
size: NA

DNA: TGTGCCTGGAGTCGAACAGGGGAAAAACTGTTTTTT
CDR3: CAWSRTGEKLFF
V: TRBV30
J: TRBJ1-4
D: NA
size: NA

DNA: TGTGCCAGCAGTTTATACGGGACAGGGAAGGCCTACGAGCAGTACTTC
CDR3: CASSLYGTGKAYEQYF
V: TRBV27
J: TRBJ2-7
D: TRBD1
size: NA

DNA: TGTGCCAGCAGTCCCGGACAGTCCTCTTCCTACGAGCAGTACTTC
CDR3: CASSPGQSSSYEQYF
V: TRBV5-4
J: TRBJ2-7
D: NA
size: NA

DNA: TGTGCCATCAGACCTTCGGGTACTAATGAAAAACTGTTTTTT
CDR3: CAIRPSGTNEKLFF
V: TRBV10-3
J: TRBJ1-4
D: NA
size: NA

DNA: TGTGCCAGCACCGTTCCTTTCGTCCAAGAGACCCAGTACTTC
CDR3: CASTVPFVQETQYF
V: TRBV7-2
J: TRBJ2-5
D: NA
size: NA

DNA: TGTGCCAGCAGCTCCGGGACTAGCGGGATAATGGGGCAGTTCTTC
CDR3: CASSSGTSGIMGQFF
V: TRBV11-3
J: TRBJ2-1
D: TRBD2
size: NA

DNA: TGTGCCAGCAGCATGGACAGGGGGCTTACAGATACGCAGTATTTT
CDR3: CASSMDRGLTDTQYF
V: TRBV7-2
J: TRBJ2-3
D: TRBD1
size: NA